The following is a T cell receptor beta chain sequence with its context. Its antigen is currently not known. No much larger clone is present one base from it, and per-base qualities are unavailable. Enrolling through a virtual design, the prospective study's participants ranged in age from roughly 18 to 89 years and lived across 20 to 30 United States geographic areas. Cohort assignment in the prospective study relied on participant-reported clinical history from a screening survey and a study questionnaire. ImmuneRACE Cohort 3 recovered participants were defined by two consecutive negative NP/OP PCR tests, healthcare professional clearance, or symptom resolution. Each participant in the prospective study had whole blood, serum and a nasopharyngeal or oropharyngeal swab collected by mobile phlebotomists. Participants in the prospective study had the option to provide additional blood draws and questionnaires over an approximately 2-month period. Before DNA extraction, prospective study blood samples were shipped either frozen or at room temperature.

The junction carries 14 bases between V and J, which are trimmed by 8 bases and 1 base respectively. The CDR3 measures 14 amino acids from cysteine to phenylalanine. Just the 42-base CDR3 DNA is kept, in frame starting at base 1. As encoded in the germline V gene (reference sequence), CDR1 is LGHDT while CDR2 is YNNKEL. This record comes from a study of blood T cell repertoires in COVID-19 (dated by TCRdb to 2020 to 2022). With respect to the entire study: Samples from collaborators originated in the United States, Italy and Spain and spanned both the acute and convalescent phases of COVID-19. The material from the prospective study consisted of cDNA or gDNA derived from T cells, B-cell-depleted T cells, or PBMCs. The samples were drawn from the first 160 participants of the ongoing ImmuneRACE study and from 1,200 or so subjects provided by 6 global collaborators. Where available, HLA class I and class II types were taken from metadata supplied by the sample provider and were not determined by assay-based typing. Sample metadata almost always included a de-identified subject ID, COVID-19 status, age in years and sex. Deeply sampled blood TCRbeta repertoires from subjects exposed to, actively infected with, or recovered from COVID-19 were included in the dataset. A freely available public database, intended as a resource for researchers studying the immune response to SARS-CoV-2, is where the repertoires were released.

TCRbeta CDR3 regions were amplified from genomic DNA by means of the immunoSEQ Assay, a bias-controlled multiplex PCR. As for how the authors treated the data: Within the assay, amplification of reference gene primers was used to estimate how many nucleated cells each sample contained. Sequence reads were collapsed and filtered to measure the absolute abundance of every unique TCRbeta CDR3 rearrangement. For each sample, productive Simpson clonality was calculated as the square root of Simpson's diversity index over productive rearrangements. In its TCRdb copy, this immuneACCESS table keeps in-frame sequences only and misses some clones. Where compared with another copy, unresolved V genes explain less than half of these, and the others have no known cause. D and trimming were read from the DNA, whereas the V and J calls and clone size are those reported in that table. Here the sample has about 250,000 clones; around nine tenths occur a single time. The ten top clones hold 1.5% to 2% of the sample.

Paper-wide results and their limitations: How much clinical and demographic metadata was included differed by source and by participant, and the metadata was provided uncurated.

The sequence was collected from a woman in her fifties or sixties who had recovered from COVID-19. The sample consisted of PBMCs or T cells enriched from blood (not recorded which). The rearrangement combines TRBV3-1 (or the pseudogene TRBV3-2) with TRBJ2-5; tentative D gene TRBD2, with 6 bases matching. The CDR3 region has the sequence CASQRYGGQETQYF. The nucleotide sequence reads TGTGCCAGCCAAAGATACGGGGGCCAAGAGACCCAGTACTTC.